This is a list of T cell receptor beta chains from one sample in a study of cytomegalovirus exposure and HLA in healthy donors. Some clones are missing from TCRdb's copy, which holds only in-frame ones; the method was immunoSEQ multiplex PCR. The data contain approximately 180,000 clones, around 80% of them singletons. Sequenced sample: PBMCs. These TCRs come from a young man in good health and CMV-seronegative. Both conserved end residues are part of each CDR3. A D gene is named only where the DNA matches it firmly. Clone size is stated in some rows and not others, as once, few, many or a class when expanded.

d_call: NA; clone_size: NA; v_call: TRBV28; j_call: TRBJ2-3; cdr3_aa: CASSSVSDTQYF; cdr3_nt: TGTGCCAGCAGTTCGGTCTCAGATACGCAGTATTTT
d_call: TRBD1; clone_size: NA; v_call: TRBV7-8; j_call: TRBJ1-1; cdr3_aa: CASSLIRTGAPESAFF; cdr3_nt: TGTGCCAGCAGCTTAATAAGGACAGGGGCCCCTGAGTCAGCTTTCTTT
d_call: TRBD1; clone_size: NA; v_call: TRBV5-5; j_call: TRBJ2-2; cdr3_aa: CASSRTGTGELFF; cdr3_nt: TGTGCCAGCAGCAGGACAGGGACCGGGGAGCTGTTTTTT
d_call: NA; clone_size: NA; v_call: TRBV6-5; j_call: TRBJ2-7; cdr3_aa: CASSSYPTGPYEQYF; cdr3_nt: TGTGCCAGCAGTTCATACCCGACAGGACCCTACGAGCAGTACTTC
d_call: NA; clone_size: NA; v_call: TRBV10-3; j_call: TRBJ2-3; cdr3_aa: CAMGGGYTDTQYF; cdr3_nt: TGTGCCATGGGGGGTGGATACACAGATACGCAGTATTTT
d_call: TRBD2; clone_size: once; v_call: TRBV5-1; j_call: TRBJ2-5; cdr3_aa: CASSLRERGGETQYF; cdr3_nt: TGCGCCAGCAGCCTCCGGGAGCGGGGGGGCGAGACCCAGTACTTC
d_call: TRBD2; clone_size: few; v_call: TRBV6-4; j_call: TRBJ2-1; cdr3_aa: CASSERSGSYNEQFF; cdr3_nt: TGTGCCAGCAGTGAGAGGAGCGGGAGCTACAATGAGCAGTTCTTC
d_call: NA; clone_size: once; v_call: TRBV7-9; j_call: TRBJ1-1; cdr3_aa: CASRGNTEAFF; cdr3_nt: TGTGCCAGTCGGGGGAACACTGAAGCTTTCTTT
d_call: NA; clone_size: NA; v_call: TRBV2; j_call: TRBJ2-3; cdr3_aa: CASSRQATRSTDTQYF; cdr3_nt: TGTGCCAGCAGTAGACAGGCGACCCGATCCACAGATACGCAGTATTTT
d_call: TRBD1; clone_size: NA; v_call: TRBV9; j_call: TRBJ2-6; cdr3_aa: CASSVGDRVFSGANVLTF; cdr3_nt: TGTGCCAGCAGCGTAGGAGACAGGGTTTTCTCTGGGGCCAACGTCCTGACTTTC
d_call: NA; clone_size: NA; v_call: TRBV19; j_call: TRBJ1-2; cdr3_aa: CASSIRSNYGYTF; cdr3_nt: TGTGCCAGTAGTATTCGGTCGAACTATGGCTACACCTTC
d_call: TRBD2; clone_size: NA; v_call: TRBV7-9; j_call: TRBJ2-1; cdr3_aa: CASTGLAKKNWGHEQFF; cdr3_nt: TGTGCCAGCACCGGACTAGCGAAAAAAAATTGGGGCCATGAGCAGTTCTTC
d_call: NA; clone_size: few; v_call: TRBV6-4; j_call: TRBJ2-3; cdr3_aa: CASSDGGATDTQYF; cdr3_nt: TGTGCCAGCAGTGACGGGGGGGCCACAGATACGCAGTATTTT
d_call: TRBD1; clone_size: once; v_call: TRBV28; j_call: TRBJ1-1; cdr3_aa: CASNVQGATEAFF; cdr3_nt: TGTGCCAGTAACGTACAGGGGGCCACTGAAGCTTTCTTT
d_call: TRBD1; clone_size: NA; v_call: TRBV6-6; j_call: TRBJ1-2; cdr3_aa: CASSLGQGPSNYGYTF; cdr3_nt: TGTGCCAGCAGTCTCGGACAGGGCCCGTCTAACTATGGCTACACCTTC
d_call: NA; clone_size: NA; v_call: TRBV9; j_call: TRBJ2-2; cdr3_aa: CASSVALRSGPNTGELFF; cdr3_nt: TGTGCCAGCAGCGTAGCTTTGAGGTCCGGCCCAAACACCGGGGAGCTGTTTTTT
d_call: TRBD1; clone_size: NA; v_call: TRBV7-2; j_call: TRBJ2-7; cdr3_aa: CASSPPTGAGYEQYF; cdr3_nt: TGTGCCAGCAGCCCCCCGACAGGGGCGGGCTACGAGCAGTACTTC
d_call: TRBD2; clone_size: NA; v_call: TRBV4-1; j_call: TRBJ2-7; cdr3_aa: CASSRGTSGSHEQYF; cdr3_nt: TGCGCCAGCAGCCGAGGGACTAGCGGGAGTCACGAGCAGTACTTC
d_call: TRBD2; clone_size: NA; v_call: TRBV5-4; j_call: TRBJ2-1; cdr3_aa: CASSLADGGRARNEQFF; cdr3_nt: TGTGCCAGCAGCTTGGCCGACGGCGGGAGGGCCCGGAATGAGCAGTTCTTC
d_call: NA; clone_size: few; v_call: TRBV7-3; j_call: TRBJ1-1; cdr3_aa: CASSLLLGSTEAFF; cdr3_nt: TGTGCCAGCAGCTTATTATTAGGGAGCACTGAAGCTTTCTTT
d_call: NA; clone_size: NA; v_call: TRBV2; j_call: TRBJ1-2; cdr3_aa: CASRERTDSNYGYTF; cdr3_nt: TGTGCCAGCAGGGAGAGGACTGATTCTAACTATGGCTACACCTTC
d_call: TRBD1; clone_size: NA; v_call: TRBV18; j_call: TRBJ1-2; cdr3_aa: CASSPGQGEYGYTF; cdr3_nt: TGTGCCAGCTCACCAGGACAGGGAGAATATGGCTACACCTTC
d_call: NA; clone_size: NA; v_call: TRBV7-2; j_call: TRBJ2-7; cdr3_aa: CASSLWAGLYEQYF; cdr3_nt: TGTGCCAGCAGCTTATGGGCAGGGCTCTACGAGCAGTACTTC
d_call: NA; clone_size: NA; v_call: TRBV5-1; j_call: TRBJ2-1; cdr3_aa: CASSLAYPGGNEQFF; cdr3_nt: TGCGCCAGCAGCTTGGCCTACCCTGGGGGGAATGAGCAGTTCTTC
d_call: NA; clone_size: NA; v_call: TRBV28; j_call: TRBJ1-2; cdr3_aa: CASSSGEGLGYGYTF; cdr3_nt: TGTGCCAGCAGTTCAGGGGAGGGGTTGGGGTATGGCTACACCTTC
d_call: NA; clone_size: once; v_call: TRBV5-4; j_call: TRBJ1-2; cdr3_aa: CASSPDTYLNGYTF; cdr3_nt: TGTGCCAGCAGCCCGGACACCTACCTCAATGGCTACACCTTC
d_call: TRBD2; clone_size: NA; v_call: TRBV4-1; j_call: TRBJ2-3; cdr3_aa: CASSLTSSSTDTQYF; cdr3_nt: TGCGCCAGCAGCCTGACTAGCAGTAGCACAGATACGCAGTATTTT
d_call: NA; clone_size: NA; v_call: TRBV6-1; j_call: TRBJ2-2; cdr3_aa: CASSERAGRNTGELFF; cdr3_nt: TGTGCCAGCAGTGAACGGGCAGGGCGGAACACCGGGGAGCTGTTTTTT
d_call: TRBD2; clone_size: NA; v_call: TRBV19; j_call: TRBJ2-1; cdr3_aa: CASSIGRGAYNEQFF; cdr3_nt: TGTGCCAGTAGTATAGGGCGGGGGGCCTACAATGAGCAGTTCTTC
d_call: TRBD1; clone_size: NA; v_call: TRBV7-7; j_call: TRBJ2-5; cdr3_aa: CASRPGTGGFETQYF; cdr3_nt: TGTGCTAGCAGGCCGGGGACAGGGGGCTTTGAGACCCAGTACTTC
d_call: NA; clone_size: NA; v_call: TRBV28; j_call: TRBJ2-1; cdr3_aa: CATFPQVPFVSSYNEQFF; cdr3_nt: TGTGCCACCTTTCCACAGGTTCCTTTCGTAAGCTCCTACAATGAGCAGTTCTTC
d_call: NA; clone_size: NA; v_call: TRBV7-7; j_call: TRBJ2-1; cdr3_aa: CASSSGGLNEQFF; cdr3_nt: TGTGCTAGCAGCTCAGGGGGACTCAATGAGCAGTTCTTC
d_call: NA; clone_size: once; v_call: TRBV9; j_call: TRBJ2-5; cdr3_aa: CASRGTTDPSETQYF; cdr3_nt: TGTGCCAGCAGGGGCACAACTGACCCCTCAGAGACCCAGTACTTC
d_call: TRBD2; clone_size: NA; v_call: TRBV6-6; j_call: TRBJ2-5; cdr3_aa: CASSYLGTIETQYF; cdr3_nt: TGTGCCAGCAGTTACCTGGGGACTATCGAGACCCAGTACTTC
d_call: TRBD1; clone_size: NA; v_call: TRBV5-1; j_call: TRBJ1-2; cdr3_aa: CASSATGTGSAYTF; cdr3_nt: TGCGCCAGCAGCGCTACCGGGACAGGAAGCGCCTACACCTTC
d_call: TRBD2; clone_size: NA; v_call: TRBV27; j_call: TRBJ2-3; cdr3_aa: CASTLAGAPFSTDTQYF; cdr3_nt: TGTGCCAGCACCTTAGCGGGGGCCCCGTTTAGCACAGATACGCAGTATTTT
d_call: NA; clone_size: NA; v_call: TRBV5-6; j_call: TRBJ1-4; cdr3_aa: CASSLAVTRRDEKLFF; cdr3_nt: TGTGCCAGCAGCTTGGCCGTGACCCGACGGGATGAAAAACTGTTTTTT
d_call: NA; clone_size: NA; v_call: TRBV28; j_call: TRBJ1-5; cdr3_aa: CASSEAPDNQPQHF; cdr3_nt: TGTGCCAGCAGTGAGGCCCCAGACAATCAGCCCCAGCATTTT
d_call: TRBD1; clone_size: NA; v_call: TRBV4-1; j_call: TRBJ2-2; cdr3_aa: CASSTRTGGNTGELFF; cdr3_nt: TGCGCCAGCAGCACACGGACAGGGGGGAACACCGGGGAGCTGTTTTTT
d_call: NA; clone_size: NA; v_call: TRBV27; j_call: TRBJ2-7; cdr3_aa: CASSLSPSWVHEQYF; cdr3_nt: TGTGCCAGCAGTTTAAGCCCTAGCTGGGTCCACGAGCAGTACTTC
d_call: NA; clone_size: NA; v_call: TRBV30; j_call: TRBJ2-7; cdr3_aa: CAWSRLALLYEQYF; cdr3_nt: TGTGCCTGGAGTCGGCTAGCGCTTCTATACGAGCAGTACTTC
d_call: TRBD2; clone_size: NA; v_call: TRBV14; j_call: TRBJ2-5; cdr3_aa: CASSQGQLAGATLVETQYF; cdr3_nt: TGTGCCAGCAGCCAAGGCCAGTTAGCGGGGGCCACTCTCGTAGAGACCCAGTACTTC
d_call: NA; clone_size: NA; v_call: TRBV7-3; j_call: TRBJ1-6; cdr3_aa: CASSFLSSPLHF; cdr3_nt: TGTGCCAGCAGCTTCCTTTCCTCACCCCTCCACTTT
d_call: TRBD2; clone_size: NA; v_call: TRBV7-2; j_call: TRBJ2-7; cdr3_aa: CASSPWGTSGIYEQYF; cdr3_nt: TGTGCCAGCAGCCCGTGGGGGACTAGCGGAATCTACGAGCAGTACTTC
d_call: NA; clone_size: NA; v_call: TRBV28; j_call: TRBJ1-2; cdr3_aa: CASSRQVRGYTF; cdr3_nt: TGTGCCAGCAGCCGACAGGTTCGTGGCTACACCTTC
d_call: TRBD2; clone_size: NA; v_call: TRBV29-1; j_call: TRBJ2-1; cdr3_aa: CSVVSGGGNEQFF; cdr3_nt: TGCAGCGTTGTTAGCGGGGGTGGCAATGAGCAGTTCTTC
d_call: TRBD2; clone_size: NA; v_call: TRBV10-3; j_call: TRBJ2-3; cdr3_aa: CAISESRGGTDTQYF; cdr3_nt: TGTGCCATCAGTGAGTCACGGGGGGGCACAGATACGCAGTATTTT
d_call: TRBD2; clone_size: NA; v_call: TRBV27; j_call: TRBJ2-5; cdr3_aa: CASSVEGLAHQETQYF; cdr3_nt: TGTGCCAGCAGCGTAGAGGGACTAGCGCACCAAGAGACCCAGTACTTC
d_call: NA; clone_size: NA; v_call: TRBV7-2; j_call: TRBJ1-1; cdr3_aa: CASSSYGRTNTEAFF; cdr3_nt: TGTGCCAGCAGCTCCTATGGACGGACAAACACTGAAGCTTTCTTT
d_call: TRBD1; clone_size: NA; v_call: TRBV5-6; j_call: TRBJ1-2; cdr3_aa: CASSLGGGIPNYGYTF; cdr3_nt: TGTGCCAGCAGCTTGGGAGGGGGCATTCCTAACTATGGCTACACCTTC
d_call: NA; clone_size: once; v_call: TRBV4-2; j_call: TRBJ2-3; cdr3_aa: CASSHGRGIPTDTQYF; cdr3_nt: TGTGCCAGCAGCCACGGCAGGGGCATCCCCACAGATACGCAGTATTTT
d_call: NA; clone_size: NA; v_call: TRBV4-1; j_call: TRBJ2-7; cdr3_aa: CASSQVGPGVSEQYF; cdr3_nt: TGCGCCAGCAGCCAAGTAGGGCCAGGGGTCAGCGAGCAGTACTTC
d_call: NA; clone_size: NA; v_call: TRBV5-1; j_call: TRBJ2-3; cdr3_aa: CASSLWQGRADTQYF; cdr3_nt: TGCGCCAGCAGCTTATGGCAGGGGAGGGCAGATACGCAGTATTTT
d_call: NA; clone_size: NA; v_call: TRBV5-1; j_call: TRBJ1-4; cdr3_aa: CASSLARGGNEKLFF; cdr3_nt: TGCGCCAGCAGCTTGGCCCGGGGGGGGAACGAAAAACTGTTTTTT
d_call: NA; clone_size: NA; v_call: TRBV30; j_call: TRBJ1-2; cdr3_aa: CAWSRQINGYTF; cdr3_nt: TGTGCCTGGAGTAGACAGATAAATGGCTACACCTTC
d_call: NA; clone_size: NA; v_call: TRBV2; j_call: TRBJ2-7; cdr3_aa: CVTRQGPYEQYF; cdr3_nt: TGTGTTACGCGCCAGGGGCCCTACGAGCAGTACTTC
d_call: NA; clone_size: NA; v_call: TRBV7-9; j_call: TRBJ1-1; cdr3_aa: CSSSPPVGGATEAFF; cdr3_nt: TGTTCCAGCAGCCCCCCGGTTGGCGGGGCCACTGAAGCTTTCTTT